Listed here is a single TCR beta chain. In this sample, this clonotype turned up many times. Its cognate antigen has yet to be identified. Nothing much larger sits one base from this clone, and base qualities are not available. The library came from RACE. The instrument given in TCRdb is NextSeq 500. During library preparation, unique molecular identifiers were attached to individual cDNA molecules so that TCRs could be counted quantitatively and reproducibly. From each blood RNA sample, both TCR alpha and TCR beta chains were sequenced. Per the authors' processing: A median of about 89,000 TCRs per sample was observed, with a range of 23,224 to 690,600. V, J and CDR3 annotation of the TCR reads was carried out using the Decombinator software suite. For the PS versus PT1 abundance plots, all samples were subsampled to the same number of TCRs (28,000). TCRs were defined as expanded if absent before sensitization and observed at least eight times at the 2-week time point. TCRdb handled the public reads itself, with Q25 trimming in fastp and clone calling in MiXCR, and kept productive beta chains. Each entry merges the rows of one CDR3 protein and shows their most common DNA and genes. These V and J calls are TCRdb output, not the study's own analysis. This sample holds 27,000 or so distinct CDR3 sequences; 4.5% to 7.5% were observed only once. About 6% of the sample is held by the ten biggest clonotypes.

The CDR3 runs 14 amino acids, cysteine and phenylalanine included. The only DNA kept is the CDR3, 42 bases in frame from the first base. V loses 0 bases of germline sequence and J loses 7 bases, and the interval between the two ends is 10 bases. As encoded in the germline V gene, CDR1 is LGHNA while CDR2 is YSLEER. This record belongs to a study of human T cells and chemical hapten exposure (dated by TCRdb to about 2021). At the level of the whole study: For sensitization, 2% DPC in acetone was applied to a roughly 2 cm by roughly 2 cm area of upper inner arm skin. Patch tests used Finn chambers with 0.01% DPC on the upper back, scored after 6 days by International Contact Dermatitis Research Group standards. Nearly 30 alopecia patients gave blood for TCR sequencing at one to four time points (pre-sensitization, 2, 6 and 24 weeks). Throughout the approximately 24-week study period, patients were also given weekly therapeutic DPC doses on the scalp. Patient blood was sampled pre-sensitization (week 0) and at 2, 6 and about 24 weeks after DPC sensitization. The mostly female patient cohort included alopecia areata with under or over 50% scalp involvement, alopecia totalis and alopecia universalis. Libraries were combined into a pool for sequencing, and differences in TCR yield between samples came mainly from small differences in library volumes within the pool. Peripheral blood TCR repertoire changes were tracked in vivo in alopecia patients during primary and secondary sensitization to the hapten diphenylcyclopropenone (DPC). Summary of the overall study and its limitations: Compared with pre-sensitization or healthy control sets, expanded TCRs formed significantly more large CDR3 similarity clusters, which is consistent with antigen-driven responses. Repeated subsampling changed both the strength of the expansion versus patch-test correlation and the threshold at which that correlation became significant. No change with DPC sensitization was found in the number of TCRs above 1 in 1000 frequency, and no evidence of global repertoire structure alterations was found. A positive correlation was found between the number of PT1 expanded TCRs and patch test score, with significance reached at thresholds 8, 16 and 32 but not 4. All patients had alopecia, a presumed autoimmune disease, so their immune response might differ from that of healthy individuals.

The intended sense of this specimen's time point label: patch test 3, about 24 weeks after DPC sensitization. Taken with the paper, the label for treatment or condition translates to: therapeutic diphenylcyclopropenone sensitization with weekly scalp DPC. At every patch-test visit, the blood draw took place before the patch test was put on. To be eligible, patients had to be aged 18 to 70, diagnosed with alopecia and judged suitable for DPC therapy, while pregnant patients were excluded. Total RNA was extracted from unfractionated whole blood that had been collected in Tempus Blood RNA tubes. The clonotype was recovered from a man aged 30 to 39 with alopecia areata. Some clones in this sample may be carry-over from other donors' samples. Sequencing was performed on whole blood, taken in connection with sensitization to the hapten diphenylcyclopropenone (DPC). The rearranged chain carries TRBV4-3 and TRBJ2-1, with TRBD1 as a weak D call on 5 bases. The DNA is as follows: TGCGCCAGCAGCCAAGAGGTAAAGGGGAATGAGCAGTTCTTC. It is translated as CASSQEVKGNEQFF.